The sequence of this T cell receptor (beta chain) was determined in a study of identical twins. Regarding the study as a whole: Alpha sequences out of frame and shared by twins had excess low generation probability.

The CDR3 covers 14 residues. The germline V gene has CDR1 LNHDA and CDR2 SQIVND (reference sequence). With V trimmed by 6 bases and J by 6 bases, 4 bases remained unmatched. A universal primer site was incorporated via template switching, and the cDNA contained unique molecular identifiers. TCRdb independently ran MiXCR on the 5' RACE reads; one entry per CDR3 protein. The table has approximately 690,000 distinct CDR3 sequences, approximately 6.1% seen once; the top ten hold approximately 2%. In every case, the donor was a healthy Caucasian. This clonotype was recorded many times. What it recognizes is unknown.

This clonotype originated in a man younger than 35 in good health. The sequencing input was naive T cells sorted from blood. The V gene is TRBV19, the J gene TRBJ2-1, with TRBD1 matching 11 bases. Here the CDR3 DNA reads TGTGCCAGTAGCCCGGGACAGGGGGGCAATGAGCAGTTCTTC. Its protein is CASSPGQGGNEQFF.